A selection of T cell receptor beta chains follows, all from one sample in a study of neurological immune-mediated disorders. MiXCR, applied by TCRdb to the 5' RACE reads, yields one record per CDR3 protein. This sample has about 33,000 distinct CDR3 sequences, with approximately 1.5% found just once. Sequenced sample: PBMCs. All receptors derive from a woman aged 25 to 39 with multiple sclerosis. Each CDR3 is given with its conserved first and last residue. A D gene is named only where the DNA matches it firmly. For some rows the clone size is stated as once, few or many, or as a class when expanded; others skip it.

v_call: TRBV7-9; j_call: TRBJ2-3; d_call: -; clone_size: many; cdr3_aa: CASSLVWDTQYF; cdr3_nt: TGTGCCAGCAGCTTAGTGTGGGATACGCAGTATTTT
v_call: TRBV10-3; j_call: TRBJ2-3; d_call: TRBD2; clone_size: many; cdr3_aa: CATSGGPTDTQYF; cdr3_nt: TGTGCCACCTCGGGAGGACCCACAGATACGCAGTATTTT
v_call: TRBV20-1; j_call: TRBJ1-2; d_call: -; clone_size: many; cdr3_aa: CSASTTLSDYGYTF; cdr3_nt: TGCAGTGCTAGCACGACCCTCAGCGACTATGGCTACACCTTC
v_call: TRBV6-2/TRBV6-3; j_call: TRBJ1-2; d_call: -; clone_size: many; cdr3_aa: CASSPGSWGYTF; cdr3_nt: TGTGCCAGCAGCCCAGGGAGTTGGGGCTACACCTTC
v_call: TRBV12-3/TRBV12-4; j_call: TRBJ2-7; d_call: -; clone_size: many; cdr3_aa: CASSPADYEQYF; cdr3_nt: TGTGCCAGCAGTCCCGCAGACTACGAGCAGTACTTC
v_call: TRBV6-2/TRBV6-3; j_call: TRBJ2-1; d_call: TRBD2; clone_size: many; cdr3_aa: CASLGLAGVRGEQFF; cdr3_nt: TGTGCCAGCTTGGGGCTAGCGGGAGTAAGGGGTGAGCAGTTCTTC
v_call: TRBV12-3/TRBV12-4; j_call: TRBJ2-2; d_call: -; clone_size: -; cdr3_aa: CASSFKGGSGELFF; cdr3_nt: TGTGCCAGCAGCTTCAAAGGGGGGAGCGGGGAGCTGTTTTTT
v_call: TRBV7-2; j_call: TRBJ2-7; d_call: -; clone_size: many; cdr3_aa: CASSTDSYEQYF; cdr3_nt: TGTGCCAGCAGCACAGACAGCTACGAGCAGTACTTC
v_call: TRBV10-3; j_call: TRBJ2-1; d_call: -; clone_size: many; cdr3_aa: CAIRPDQDNEQFF; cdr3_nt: TGTGCCATCAGGCCAGACCAAGACAATGAGCAGTTCTTC
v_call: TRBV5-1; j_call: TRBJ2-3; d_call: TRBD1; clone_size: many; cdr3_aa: CASSPEGQGARTQYF; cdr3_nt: TGCGCCAGCAGCCCGGAGGGACAGGGGGCGCGAACGCAGTATTTT
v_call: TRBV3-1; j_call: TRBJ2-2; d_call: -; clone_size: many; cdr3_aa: CASSQAGELFF; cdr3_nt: TGTGCCAGCAGCCAGGCCGGGGAGCTGTTTTTT
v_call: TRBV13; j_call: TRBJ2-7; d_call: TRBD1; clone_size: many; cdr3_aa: CASSSQGALYEQYF; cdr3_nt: TGTGCCAGCAGCTCGCAGGGGGCACTGTACGAGCAGTACTTC
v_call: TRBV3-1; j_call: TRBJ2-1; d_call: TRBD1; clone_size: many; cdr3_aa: CASSPTRQGSYNEQFF; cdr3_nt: TGTGCCAGCAGCCCTACCAGACAGGGATCCTACAATGAGCAGTTCTTC
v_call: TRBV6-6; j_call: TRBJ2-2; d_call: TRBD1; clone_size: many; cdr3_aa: CASSDRGWNTGELFF; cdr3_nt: TGTGCCAGCAGTGACAGGGGGTGGAACACCGGGGAGCTGTTTTTT
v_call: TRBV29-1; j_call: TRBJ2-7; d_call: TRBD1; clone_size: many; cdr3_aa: CSGWDRGSYEQYF; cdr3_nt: TGCAGCGGCTGGGACAGGGGGAGCTACGAGCAGTACTTC
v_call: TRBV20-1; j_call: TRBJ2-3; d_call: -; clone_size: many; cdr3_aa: CSGGLPPNTDTQYF; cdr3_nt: TGCAGTGGCGGACTCCCCCCTAACACAGATACGCAGTATTTT
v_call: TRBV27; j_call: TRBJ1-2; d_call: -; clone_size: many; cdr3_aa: CASSVKRNYGYTF; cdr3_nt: TGTGCCAGCAGCGTAAAGAGGAACTATGGCTACACCTTC
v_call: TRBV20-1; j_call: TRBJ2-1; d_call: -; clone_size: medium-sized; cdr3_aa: CSARDLGESHNEQFF; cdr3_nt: TGCAGTGCTAGAGATCTGGGGGAGTCCCACAATGAGCAGTTCTTC
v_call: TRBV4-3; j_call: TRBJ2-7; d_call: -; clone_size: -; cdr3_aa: CASSQELGQPYEQYF; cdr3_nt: TGCGCCAGCAGCCAAGAATTGGGACAACCCTACGAGCAGTACTTC
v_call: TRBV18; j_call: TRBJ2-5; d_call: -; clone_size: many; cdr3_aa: CASSPPLASQETQYF; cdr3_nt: TGTGCCAGCTCACCACCTCTGGCTTCGCAAGAGACCCAGTACTTC
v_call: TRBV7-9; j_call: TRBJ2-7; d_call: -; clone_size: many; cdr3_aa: CASSLVGTEQYF; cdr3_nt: TGTGCCAGCAGCTTGGTAGGGACCGAGCAGTACTTC
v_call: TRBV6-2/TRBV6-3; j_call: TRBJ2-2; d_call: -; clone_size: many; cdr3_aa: CASRDGGDTGELFF; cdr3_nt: TGTGCCAGCAGGGACGGCGGGGACACCGGGGAGCTGTTTTTT